This T cell receptor (beta chain) was profiled in a study of shared clonotypes between healthy human individuals. Naive-designated CD8 cells lacked CD45RO, were positively enriched for CCR7, and omitted terminally differentiated effector memory CD45RA+ cells. Some clones are missing from TCRdb's copy, which holds only in-frame ones; the method was immunoSEQ multiplex PCR. The sample holds hundreds of thousands of clones, around 96% seen once. Per germline, CDR1 MNHEY and CDR2 SVGAGI. Trimming shortened V by 0 bases and J by 0 bases, and 12 bases separated the two germline ends. This CDR3 is 16 amino acids long.

This chain connects TRBV6-5 to TRBJ2-7; D not certain. Specimen: naive CD8+ T cells sorted from blood. This receptor was taken from a woman aged 30 to 39 in good health. For the CDR3, the DNA is TGTGCCAGCAGTTACTCGTTAGGTGGGGTCTCCTACGAGCAGTACTTC. Translating gives CASSYSLGGVSYEQYF.